This TCR beta chain was documented in a study of T cells after yellow fever vaccination (dated by TCRdb to between 2017 and 2020). At the level of the whole study: The SMART-Seq v4 Ultra Low Input RNA kit was used to prepare libraries from fractions with low cell numbers. Bulk TCR alpha and beta repertoires were sequenced longitudinally to track T-cell clones before and after primary and booster YFV17D yellow fever vaccination. Two healthy male donors, one aged 18 to 30 and one aged 30 to 40 years, made up the cohort. Blood was drawn at multiple timepoints before and after primary and secondary immunization, with bulk PBMC replicates and cell subsets isolated.

This clonotype came up many times. Its antigen is unknown. The sample holds no much larger clone one base away, and base qualities are not on file. Study-level results and caveats: Computational filtering was needed because FACS-sorted repertoires could contain abundant contaminating clonotypes from the bulk population. Compared with the primary T-cell response, the secondary T-cell response was faster but weaker, reaching its peak on day 5 rather than on day 15. Because only two donors were included in the study, the extent to which the findings can be generalized is limited. Most clones expanded after primary vaccination (96% of CD4 and 88% of CD8) were re-detected after the booster, suggesting that broad memory maintenance occurred. A small fraction of clonotypes showed up in both the CD4 and CD8 compartments, probably as a result of convergent recombination.

TCR cDNA was synthesized by 5'RACE template switching, which introduced a universal primer site and unique molecular identifiers. Priming for cDNA synthesis came from both the TCR alpha and TCR beta constant segments. Two PCR steps were used to amplify libraries, with sample barcodes and sequencing adapters being added in the second step. Sequencing of libraries was done on Illumina HiSeq 2500 (2x100 bp) or NovaSeq (2x150 bp). From the authors' description of their analysis: Reads were demultiplexed and collapsed into UMI consensus sequences with MIGEC, and V(D)J alignment was performed with MiXCR. Clonotypes responding to the vaccine were identified with edgeR on replicate PBMC samples, with the criteria of FDR below 0.01 and a log2 fold change above 5 up to day 15. Each bulk clonotype received a CD4 or CD8 identity based on whether the sequenced CD4 or CD8 repertoire contained that clonotype at higher abundance. TCRdb itself trimmed the public reads at Q25 with fastp, ran MiXCR and retained productive beta chains. Rows are combined by CDR3 protein, so each entry shows the most common genes and DNA. TCRdb, not the original authors, processed these V and J calls. This sample holds roughly 150,000 distinct CDR3 sequences; 6% to 7.5% were observed only once. The ten biggest clones cover approximately 2.5% of the sample.

Reading from cysteine to phenylalanine, the CDR3 counts 15 amino acids. The DNA shown is the 45-base CDR3, in frame from base 1. Ends trimmed: V by 4 bases, J by 1 base; bases unmatched to a gene: 6. CDR1 and CDR2, looked up from the germline V gene, are MGHDK and SYGVNS. The treatment or condition label of this sample denotes: live attenuated yellow fever vaccine strain. PBMCs were isolated from peripheral blood using a standard Ficoll-Paque protocol. Dynabeads CD4 and CD8 positive selection kits were used to isolate CD4 and CD8 T-cell fractions. RNA was extracted with TriZol from bulk PBMCs, CD4 and CD8 fractions, and dextramer-positive and dextramer-negative fractions.

The chain is encoded by TRBV25-1 joined to TRBJ1-1; TRBD1 agrees with 7 junctional bases. This material consisted of CD4+ T cells sorted from PBMCs, taken 5 to 6 days after the first yellow fever vaccination. This clonotype was obtained from a man aged 18 to 29 who received the YFV17D yellow fever vaccine. The DNA sequence reads TGTGCCAGCAGTGCGTTGGACAGGAGGAACACTGAAGCTTTCTTT. It translates to CASSALDRRNTEAFF.